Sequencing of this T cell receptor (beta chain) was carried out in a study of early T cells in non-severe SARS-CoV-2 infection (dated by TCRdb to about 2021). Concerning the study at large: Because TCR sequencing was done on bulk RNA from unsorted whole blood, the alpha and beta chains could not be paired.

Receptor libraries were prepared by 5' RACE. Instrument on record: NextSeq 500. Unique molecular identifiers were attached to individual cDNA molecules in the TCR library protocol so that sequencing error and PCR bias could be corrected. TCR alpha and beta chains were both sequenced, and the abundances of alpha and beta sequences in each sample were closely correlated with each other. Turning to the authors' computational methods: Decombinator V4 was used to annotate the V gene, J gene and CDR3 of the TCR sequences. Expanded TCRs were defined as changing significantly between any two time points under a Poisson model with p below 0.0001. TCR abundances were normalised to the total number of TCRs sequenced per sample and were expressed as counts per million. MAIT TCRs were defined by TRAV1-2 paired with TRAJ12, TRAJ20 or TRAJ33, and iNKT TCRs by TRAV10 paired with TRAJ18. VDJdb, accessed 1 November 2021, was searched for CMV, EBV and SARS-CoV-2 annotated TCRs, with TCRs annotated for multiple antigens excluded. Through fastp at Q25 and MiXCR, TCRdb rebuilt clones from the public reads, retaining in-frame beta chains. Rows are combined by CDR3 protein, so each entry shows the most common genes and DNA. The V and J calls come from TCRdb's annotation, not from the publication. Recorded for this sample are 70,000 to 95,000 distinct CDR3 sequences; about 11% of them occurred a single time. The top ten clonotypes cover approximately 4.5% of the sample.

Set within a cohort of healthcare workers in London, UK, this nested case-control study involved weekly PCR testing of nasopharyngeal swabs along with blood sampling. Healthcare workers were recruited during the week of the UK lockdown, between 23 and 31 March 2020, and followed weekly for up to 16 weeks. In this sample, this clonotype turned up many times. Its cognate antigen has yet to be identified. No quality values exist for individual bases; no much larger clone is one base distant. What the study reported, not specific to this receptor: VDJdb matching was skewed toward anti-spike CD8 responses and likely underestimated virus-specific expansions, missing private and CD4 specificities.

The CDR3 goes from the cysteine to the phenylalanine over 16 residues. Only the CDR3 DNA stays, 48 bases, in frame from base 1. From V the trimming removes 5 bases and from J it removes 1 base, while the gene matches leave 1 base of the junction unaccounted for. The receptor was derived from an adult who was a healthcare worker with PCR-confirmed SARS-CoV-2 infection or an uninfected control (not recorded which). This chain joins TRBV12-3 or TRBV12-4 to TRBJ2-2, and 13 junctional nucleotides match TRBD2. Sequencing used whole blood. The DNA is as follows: TGTGCCAGCAGTGGACTAGCGGGGGAGAACACCGGGGAGCTGTTTTTT. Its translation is CASSGLAGENTGELFF.